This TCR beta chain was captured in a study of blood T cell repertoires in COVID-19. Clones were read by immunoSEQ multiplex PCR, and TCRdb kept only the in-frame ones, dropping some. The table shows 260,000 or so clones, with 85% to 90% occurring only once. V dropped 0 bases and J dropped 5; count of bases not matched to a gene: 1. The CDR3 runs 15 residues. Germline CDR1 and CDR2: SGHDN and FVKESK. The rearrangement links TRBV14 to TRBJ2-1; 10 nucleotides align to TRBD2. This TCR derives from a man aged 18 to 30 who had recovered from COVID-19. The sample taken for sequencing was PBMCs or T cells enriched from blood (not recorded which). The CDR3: CASSQEAGGDNEQFF. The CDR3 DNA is TGTGCCAGCAGCCAAGAAGCGGGAGGGGACAATGAGCAGTTCTTC.